The 5 T cell receptor beta chains in this list originate from one sample, sequenced in a study of T cells in Graves' hyperthyroidism and ophthalmopathy (dated 2019 in TCRdb). Library generation was performed with multiplex PCR. These reads were obtained on an Illumina HiSeq 2000. The TCR beta CDR3 regions were amplified from RNA transcripts. A first-round RT-PCR of the TCR CDR3 used the HTBI primer set with the Qiagen OneStep RT-PCR kit. TCRdb reprocessing: public reads trimmed at Q25 with fastp, clones called with MiXCR, in-frame beta chains kept. Rows with a matching CDR3 protein are joined into one entry that keeps the most common DNA and genes. In this sample the table shows approximately 600,000 distinct CDR3 sequences, 12% to 15% of which occur a single time. The ten largest clones capture around 7% of the sample. The sample was blood. These receptors were collected from a woman under 30 with Graves' ophthalmopathy.

This clonotype was seen a handful of times. The chain combines TRBV4-1 with TRBJ2-1, with TRBD2 matching over 8 bases. Unmatched junction bases numbered 17, after V lost 4 bases and J lost 9 bases. Per germline, CDR1 MGHRA and CDR2 YSYEKL. The CDR3 extends over 17 amino acids. The CDR3 loop reads CASSPQRGAGGPGEQFF. The DNA for the CDR3 is TGCGCCAGCAGCCCCCAACGGGGCGCGGGAGGCCCGGGTGAGCAGTTCTTC.

The gene calls are TRBV28 and TRBJ1-2; 10 bases are shared with TRBD1. CDR3 length equals 14 residues. V lost 5 bases, J lost 6 bases, and 6 bases stayed unmatched. The germline CDR1 and CDR2 sequences are MDHEN and SYDVKM. CDR3 amino acids: CASSTGTGANGYTF. The CDR3 DNA reads TGTGCCAGCAGTACCGGGACAGGGGCGAATGGCTACACCTTC.

In this sample, this clonotype turned up many times. A junction end diverges from the germline sequence, so it may reflect a read error. V and J are TRBV20-1 and TRBJ2-1; the match to TRBD2 covers 8 bases. Germline values: CDR1 DFQATT, CDR2 SNEGSKA (reference sequence). CDR3 length: 17 amino acids. CDR3 protein: CSATRYLSGSSYNEQFF. CDR3 coding DNA: TGCAGTGCTACCCGATACTTAAGCGGGAGTTCCTATAATGAGCAGTTCTTC.

In its sample, this clonotype was seen many times. The J gene is TRBJ2-1, the V gene TRBV11-3; 10 nucleotides agree with TRBD2. Per the germline V gene, CDR1 is SGHNT and CDR2 is YENEEA. This CDR3 has 15 residues. The trim removed 3 bases at V and 7 bases at J, leaving 6 bases unmatched. In nucleotides, the CDR3 is TGTGCCAGCAGCTTGATTAGCGGGAGGCTAAATGAGCAGTTCTTC. Amino acids: CASSLISGRLNEQFF.

The sample holds many counts of this clonotype. The chain carries TRBV11-1 and TRBJ2-3, with D unresolved. CDR3 length: 13 residues. The germline gives CDR1 SGHAT, CDR2 FQDESV (reference sequence). The V and J ends lost 5 bases and 6 bases respectively, with 12 bases between them. CDR3 in amino acids: CASSPSSGDTQYF. The CDR3 DNA follows: TGTGCCAGCAGCCCATCTAGTGGGGATACGCAGTATTTT.